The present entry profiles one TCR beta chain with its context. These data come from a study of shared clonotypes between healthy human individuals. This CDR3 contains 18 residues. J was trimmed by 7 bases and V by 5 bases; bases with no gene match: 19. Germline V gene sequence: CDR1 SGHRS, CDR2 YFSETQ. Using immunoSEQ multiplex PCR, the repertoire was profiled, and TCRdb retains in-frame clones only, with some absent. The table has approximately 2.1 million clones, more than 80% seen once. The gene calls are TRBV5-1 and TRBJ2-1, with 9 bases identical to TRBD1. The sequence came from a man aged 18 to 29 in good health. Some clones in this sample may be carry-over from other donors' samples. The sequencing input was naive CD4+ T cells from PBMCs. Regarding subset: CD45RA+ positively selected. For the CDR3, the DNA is TGCGCCAGCAGAGGAGGCAACAGGGGGCTCTCGAGAAGGAATGAGCAGTTCTTC. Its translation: CASRGGNRGLSRRNEQFF.